This T cell receptor (beta chain) was found in a study of response to subunit inactivated influenza vaccine. Each CDR3 protein is one row after TCRdb ran MiXCR on the RT-PCR reads. The table records fewer than 750,000 distinct CDR3 sequences, 12% to 15% of them present only once. V was cut by 3 bases and J by 3 bases, with 7 bases left in between. The CDR3 runs 14 residues. Per germline, CDR1 SGHRS and CDR2 YFSETQ. V and J are TRBV5-1 and TRBJ2-6; no definite D call. The receptor's source is a man in his forties or fifties who received an inactivated influenza vaccine. The sample was PBMCs from blood, taken 11 to 12 days after vaccination. CDR3: CASSSWVGANVLTF. The CDR3, as DNA: TGCGCCAGCAGCTCTTGGGTTGGGGCCAACGTCCTGACTTTC.